The source of this T cell receptor beta chain is a study of blood T cell repertoires in COVID-19. Study in general: COVID-19 samples collected from the United States, Italy and Spain covered acute and convalescent phases.

Methods used by the authors: Amplified reference gene primers provided the basis for estimating nucleated cell counts. Profiling relied on immunoSEQ multiplex PCR, and the TCRdb table lists in-frame clones only, not all of them. V and J calls and clone size come straight from that table; D and trimming were deduced from the DNA. The table lists tens of thousands of clones, about 81% of them singletons. The CDR3 is made up of 14 amino acids. Trimming removed 6 bases from V and 4 bases from J, with 12 bases in between. Germline V lookup: CDR1 MDHEN, CDR2 SYDVKM. The gene calls are TRBV28 and TRBJ1-4; D is perhaps TRBD1 (5 bases). The source is a man older than 75 with acute or convalescent COVID-19. Sequenced: peripheral blood. CDR3 DNA sequence: TGTGCCAGCAGGACGACAGTGAATAATGAAAAACTGTTTTTT. Its protein is CASRTTVNNEKLFF.